This TCR beta chain was observed in a study of T cells in localized non-small cell lung cancer. Regarding the study as a whole: Uninvolved adjacent lung had more T cell clonality than any other tissue, topping tumor.

Trimming shortened V by 4 bases and J by 3 bases, and 16 bases separated the two germline ends. The V gene's germline CDR1 is MGHRA and CDR2 YSYEKL. The CDR3 spans 15 residues. The repertoire was sequenced with immunoSEQ multiplex PCR; TCRdb's copy has only in-frame clones and lacks some. The sample has more than 10,000 clones, about 86% seen once. Worth noting for this clone: Antigen unknown.

This chain uses TRBV4-1 with TRBJ2-7, with a weak D call TRBD2 (5 bases). The sequence derives from a male donor aged 60 or older with stage III lung adenocarcinoma. This specimen was peripheral blood, taken before any cancer treatment. The CDR3 DNA sequence: TGCGCCAGCAGCCCAAACACAAATGACTACTACGAGCAGTACTTC. This translates into CASSPNTNDYYEQYF.